Each of the 21 T cell receptor beta chains below was sequenced from the same sample in a study of T cells in Graves' hyperthyroidism and ophthalmopathy. From RNA transcripts, TCR beta CDR3 regions were amplified. HTBI primers were employed in a first-round RT-PCR of the TCR CDR3. MiXCR, run by TCRdb on the multiplex PCR reads, gives a single entry per CDR3 protein. Among roughly 500,000 distinct CDR3 sequences listed, 40% to 55% were seen once. Material for sequencing was peripheral blood or thyroid tissue (not recorded which). The source is an adult woman with Graves' disease, either hyperthyroidism or ophthalmopathy (not recorded which).

This clonotype was counted once. The chain employs TRBV19 and TRBJ1-4, with D possibly being TRBD1 (5 bases). Germline loops: CDR1 LNHDA, CDR2 SQIVND (reference sequence). V was pared by 10 bases and J by 7 bases, with 16 bases between. The CDR3 has 13 amino acids. The CDR3 region has the DNA TGTGCCACCAAATGGAAGGGACGTGAAAAACTGTTTTTT. Protein sequence: CATKWKGREKLFF.

The table lists this clonotype with a few counts. The chain carries TRBV27 and TRBJ1-4; D might be TRBD1 (6 bases). The CDR3 length is 15 residues. CDR1 is MNHEY, CDR2 SMNVEV, per germline (reference sequence). V lost 5 bases to trimming and J lost 8 bases, with 18 bases between them. The CDR3 coding sequence is TGTGCCAGCAGTCTAACGGGACACTTCGAGGAAAAACTGTTTTTT. Translation: CASSLTGHFEEKLFF. Supplemented by reference TRBV27 and TRBJ1-4, the full variable domain reads EAQVTQNPRYLITVTGKKLTVTCSQNMNHEYMSWYRQDPGLGLRQIYYSMNVEVTDKGDVPEGYKVSRKEKRNFPLILESPSPNQTSLYFCASSLTGHFEEKLFFGSGTQLSVL.

The V call is TRBV5-5, the J call TRBJ2-5; 8 nucleotides match TRBD1. Trimming cost V 3 bases and J 3 bases; bases outside gene matches: 7. The germline V gene encodes CDR1 SGHKS and CDR2 YYEKEE (reference sequence). This CDR3 spans 15 amino acids. CDR3 residues: CASSSKTGVKETQYF. The CDR3 nucleotides read TGTGCCAGCAGCTCCAAGACAGGGGTAAAAGAGACCCAGTACTTC.

In the case of this clonotype: This sequence may be a read error, since a much larger clone differs from it by one base. This chain joins TRBV5-6 and TRBJ2-2, with TRBD2 matching over 9 bases. Germline V gene data show CDR1 as SGHDT and CDR2 as YYEEEE. The CDR3 covers 14 residues. V dropped 6 bases and J dropped 6; count of bases not matched to a gene: 6. CDR3 amino acids: CASNKGLAPGELFF. The CDR3 nucleotides are TGTGCCAGCAATAAGGGACTAGCCCCCGGGGAGCTGTTTTTT.

This clonotype was seen only a few times. This rearrangement joins TRBV28 to TRBJ1-5; D uncertain. This CDR3 is built from 15 residues. CDR1 is MDHEN and CDR2 is SYDVKM in the germline V gene. V was clipped by 2 bases and J by 0 bases, with 8 bases between them. The CDR3 loop is CASSLIGNSNQPQHF. CDR3 DNA sequence: TGTGCCAGCAGTTTAATAGGCAATAGCAATCAGCCCCAGCATTTT.

Details on this clonotype: This CDR3 is missing its conserved last phenylalanine or tryptophan, likely due to a read error. V usage is TRBV9 and J usage is TRBJ1-1; D gene ambiguous. The length of the CDR3 is 12 residues. Trimming shortened V by 5 bases and J by 5 bases, and 10 bases separated the two germline ends. Germline CDR1 and CDR2: SGDLS and YYNGEE. For the CDR3, the DNA is TGTGCCAGCAGAGGAGATGGGACTGAAGCTTTCCTT. Its translation: CASRGDGTEAFL.

This clonotype has a count of ten or more. The chain uses TRBV12-3 or TRBV12-4 and TRBJ1-5; no clear D. The CDR3 has 12 residues. Trimming stripped 6 bases from V and 7 bases from J, with 10 bases between. CDR3: CASSSDWQPQHF. The DNA for the CDR3 is TGTGCCAGCAGCTCGGATTGGCAGCCCCAGCATTTT.

The rearrangement links TRBV10-3 to TRBJ2-7; the D gene is possibly TRBD1 (6 bases). The germline V gene has CDR1 ENHRY and CDR2 SYGVKD. Deletions cut 7 bases from V and 2 bases from J, with 15 bases between. CDR3 size: 14 residues. The CDR3 coding sequence is TGTGCCATCACTGTGGGGACACGGACCTACGAGCAGTACTTC. Translating it yields CAITVGTRTYEQYF.

The sample holds many counts of this clonotype. The V call is TRBV5-1, the J call TRBJ2-7, with TRBD2 identical over 12 bases. CDR3 length: 16 residues. Germline V CDR1 and CDR2: SGHRS, YFSETQ. V shed 4 bases and J 4 bases; nucleotides not matched to a gene: 9. The CDR3 nucleotides are TGCGCCAGCAGCGAACGACTAGCGGGAGCGCGATACGAGCAGTACTTC. Translated, it gives CASSERLAGARYEQYF.

This clonotype has a count of ten or more. This chain connects TRBV7-2 to TRBJ2-7; 10 nucleotides line up with TRBD2. Trimming removed 4 bases from V and 9 bases from J; junction bases left unmatched: 15. This CDR3 is 16 amino acids long. CDR1 SGHTA and CDR2 FQGNSA come from the germline V gene. CDR3 residues: CASSSRSGTSASGQYF. The CDR3 DNA is TGTGCCAGCAGCTCTCGGTCGGGGACTAGCGCCTCAGGGCAGTACTTC.

The chain couples TRBV29-1 to TRBJ1-1; 7 bases agree with TRBD1. This CDR3 is 12 amino acids long. The germline gives CDR1 SQVTM, CDR2 ANQGSEA. V shed 3 bases and J 7 bases; nucleotides not matched to a gene: 5. DNA of the CDR3: TGCAGCGTTGAGGGACAGAGTTTTGAAGCTTTCTTT. This sequence encodes CSVEGQSFEAFF. Combining the CDR3 with reference TRBV29-1 and TRBJ1-1 gives the whole variable domain SAVISQKPSRDICQRGTSLTIQCQVDSQVTMMFWYRQQPGQSLTLIATANQGSEATYESGFVIDKFPISRPNLTFSTLTVSNMSPEDSSIYLCSVEGQSFEAFFGQGTRLTVV.

This clonotype was seen many times. The CDR3 sequence: CASSLSPSRSSGNTIYF. For the CDR3, the DNA is TGCGCCAGCAGCTTGAGTCCCAGCAGGTCCTCTGGAAACACCATATATTTT. The chain has TRBV5-1 and TRBJ1-3; no firm D call. Germline values: CDR1 SGHRS, CDR2 YFSETQ. This CDR3 region has 17 residues. The V end lost 1 base, the J end lost 0 bases, and 14 bases lay between the germline ends.

V and J are TRBV5-1 and TRBJ1-1; 11 positions match TRBD1. V was clipped by 4 bases and J by 10 bases; unmatched bases: 12. This CDR3 is built from 15 residues. CDR1 is SGHRS and CDR2 is YFSETQ in the germline V gene. CDR3 residues: CASSVTGQGAHRAFF. The CDR3 nucleotides read TGCGCCAGCAGCGTAACAGGACAGGGGGCTCATAGAGCTTTCTTT.

Many counts were recorded for this clonotype. The chain employs TRBV5-4 and TRBJ2-7; tentative D call: TRBD1 (6 bases). Trimming shortened V by 2 bases and J by 7 bases, and 16 bases separated the two germline ends. Germline CDR1 is SGHNT and CDR2 is YYREEE (reference sequence). This CDR3 is 14 amino acids long. The CDR3 region has the DNA TGTGCCAGCAGCTTCAGCACAGGGTGGCGTGAGCAGTACTTC. Amino acids: CASSFSTGWREQYF.

Concerning this clonotype: The conserved phenylalanine or tryptophan is not found at the CDR3 terminus, so this likely reflects a read error. It is unclear where the CDR3 begins or ends on the DNA, so no DNA is shown, and the CDR3 is as TCRdb lists it. This rearrangement joins TRBV4-1 to TRBJ2-5; the table calls TRBD2, which could not be checked here. CDR1 and CDR2 (germline): MGHRA, YSYEKL. The CDR3 spans 10 amino acids, including both terminal residues. CDR3: CASSHPGLDY.

This clonotype has ten or more counts. The chain has TRBV29-1 and TRBJ2-6; a possible D gene is TRBD1 (6 bases). The V gene lost 5 bases and the J gene lost 4 bases, with 12 bases spanning the gap. CDR1 SQVTM and CDR2 ANQGSEA come from the germline V gene. The CDR3 has 14 amino acids. CDR3 sequence reads: CSVIDRRGANVLTF. In DNA, the CDR3 is TGCAGCGTTATCGACAGGAGAGGGGCCAACGTCCTGACTTTC.

The sample holds one count of this clonotype. The V and J genes are TRBV2 and TRBJ2-5; D is possibly TRBD2 (6 bases). The CDR3 extends over 12 amino acids. Trimming removed 8 bases from V and 7 bases from J, with 14 bases in between. The germline gives CDR1 SNHLY, CDR2 FYNNEI. The CDR3 DNA is TGTGCCAGCGGGGGGAGCTACGTGACCCAGTACTTC. Translated: CASGGSYVTQYF. Together with reference TRBV2 and TRBJ2-5, the CDR3 gives the full variable domain: EPEVTQTPSHQVTQMGQEVILRCVPISNHLYFYWYRQILGQKVEFLVSFYNNEISEKSEIFDDQFSVERPDGSNFTLKIRSTKLEDSAMYFCASGGSYVTQYFGPGTRLLVL.

V usage is TRBV9 and J usage is TRBJ1-1; weak D call: TRBD1 (6 bases). CDR1 and CDR2 from the germline V gene are SGDLS and YYNGEE. V lost 3 bases and J 4 bases, leaving 16 bases between the germline ends. This CDR3 comprises 15 residues. The CDR3 sequence is CASSANRVKSTEAFF. The CDR3 DNA reads as TGTGCCAGCAGCGCGAACAGGGTAAAAAGCACTGAAGCTTTCTTT. Based on the CDR3 plus reference TRBV9 and TRBJ1-1, the full variable domain is DSGVTQTPKHLITATGQRVTLRCSPRSGDLSVYWYQQSLDQGLQFLIQYYNGEERAKGNILERFSAQQFPDLHSELNLSSLELGDSALYFCASSANRVKSTEAFFGQGTRLTVV.

This clonotype was observed at least ten times. The CDR3 bases are TGTGCCAGCAGTCACTCGGGACTCCTAACGAGGGGTTATGGCTACACCTTC. Its protein product is CASSHSGLLTRGYGYTF. This chain uses TRBV6-1 with TRBJ1-2, with D possibly matching TRBD1 (5 bases). V lost 5 bases, J lost 5 bases, and 24 bases lay in between. This CDR3 has 17 amino acids. Germline lookup yields CDR1 MNHNS and CDR2 SASEGT.

Points on this clonotype: A clone one base away is much larger, so this may be a read error. This chain joins TRBV7-2 and TRBJ1-1; D is uncertain. The germline V and J ends were trimmed by 7 bases and 9 bases, with 12 bases remaining between them. Germline CDR1 is SGHTA and CDR2 is FQGNSA. The CDR3 is 11 residues long. The CDR3 DNA follows: TGTGCCAGCATCCTGGGAAATAAAGCTTTCTTT. Translating gives CASILGNKAFF.

J is TRBJ1-2 and V is TRBV2; TRBD1 matches at 10 bases. The V segment lost 7 bases and the J segment 7 bases; nucleotides outside the gene matches: 15. Germline V lookup: CDR1 SNHLY, CDR2 FYNNEI. This CDR3 comprises 16 residues. The CDR3 protein is CASTRDRGSGDRGYTF. The CDR3 DNA reads TGTGCCAGCACCAGGGACAGGGGTTCGGGAGACCGTGGCTACACCTTC.